This T cell receptor (beta chain) was obtained from a study of cytomegalovirus exposure and HLA in healthy donors. The germline V and J ends were trimmed by 6 bases and 9 bases, with 16 bases remaining between them. The CDR3 is made up of 13 amino acids. The V gene's germline CDR1 is SGDLS and CDR2 YYNGEE. These donors counted as nominally healthy when sampled, but unrecorded immune exposures were likely. PCR used 60 Vbeta primers and 13 Jbeta primers. Using immunoSEQ multiplex PCR, the repertoire was profiled, and TCRdb retains in-frame clones only, with some absent. Altogether under 200,000 clones are present, approximately 78% being singletons, with the ten largest covering roughly 1.5%.

The sequencing input was PBMCs. This clonotype was obtained from a woman in her late teens or twenties in good health and CMV-seronegative. The genes are TRBV9 and TRBJ2-1, with D possibly TRBD2 on 6 matching bases. CDR3 nucleotides: TGTGCCAGCACCGCCTCGGTGGGGGGTGAGCAGTTCTTC. Translation: CASTASVGGEQFF.